Below, 22 T cell receptor beta chains from the same sample are listed, as sequenced in a study of blood T cell repertoires in COVID-19. Sequencing was performed with immunoSEQ multiplex PCR; in TCRdb, only in-frame clones are kept and a portion is missing. The sample has 350,000 or so clones, over 85% seen once; the top ten hold 3.9%. Sequenced input: peripheral blood. The receptors shown here come from a woman in her sixties or seventies with COVID-19, enrolled during active disease.

The rearrangement links TRBV3-1 (or the pseudogene TRBV3-2) to TRBJ1-1; 10 nucleotides agree with TRBD1. V gave up 3 bases and J gave up 9 bases; unmatched junction bases: 4. The CDR3 has 13 residues. Germline V CDR1 and CDR2: LGHDT, YNNKEL (reference sequence). The DNA for the CDR3 is TGTGCCAGCAGCCAGGGACAGGGGAAGAAAGCTTTCTTT. Residues: CASSQGQGKKAFF.

CDR3 in amino acids: CATGLRVTEAFF. CDR3 nucleotide sequence: TGTGCCACAGGTCTCAGGGTAACTGAAGCTTTCTTT. The chain carries TRBV28 and TRBJ1-1, with D possibly being TRBD1 (5 bases). CDR1 is MDHEN and CDR2 is SYDVKM in the germline V gene. V was pared by 10 bases and J by 5 bases, with 14 bases between. The CDR3 is made up of 12 amino acids. Variable domain in full (rest from reference TRBV28 and TRBJ1-1): DVKVTQSSRYLVKRTGEKVFLECVQDMDHENMFWYRQDPGLGLRLIYFSYDVKMKEKGDIPEGYSVSREKKERFSLILESASTNQTSMYLCATGLRVTEAFFGQGTRLTVV.

The chain has TRBV4-2 and TRBJ1-1; D might be TRBD1 (6 bases). From germline, CDR1 is LGHNA and CDR2 YNFKEQ. This CDR3 has 15 residues. Trimming shortened V by 1 base and J by 3 bases, and 12 bases separated the two germline ends. CDR3 nucleotide sequence: TGTGCCAGCAGCCAAGTCTCAGGGGTAGACACTGAAGCTTTCTTT. This translates into CASSQVSGVDTEAFF.

The J gene is TRBJ2-1, the V gene TRBV18; 12 bases map to TRBD2. Germline CDR1 and CDR2: KGHSH and LQKENI. V was pared by 0 bases and J by 9 bases, with 9 bases of the junction left unmatched. The CDR3 runs to 17 residues. CDR3 sequence reads: CASSPPGTSGYPGEQFF. CDR3 coding DNA: TGTGCCAGCTCACCACCGGGGACTAGCGGGTATCCCGGTGAGCAGTTCTTC.

This chain joins TRBV5-1 and TRBJ2-7, with TRBD1 identical over 10 bases. The V segment lost 3 bases and the J segment 7 bases; nucleotides outside the gene matches: 10. The CDR3 loop spans 15 amino acids. CDR1 is SGHRS, CDR2 YFSETQ, per germline. CDR3 sequence: CASSSTGTGAGEQYF. The DNA of the CDR3 is TGCGCCAGCAGCTCGACCGGGACAGGGGCGGGTGAGCAGTACTTC.

In its sample, this clone was seen a few times. V is TRBV28 and J is TRBJ1-3; no firm D call. The CDR3 runs to 12 residues. CDR1 is MDHEN and CDR2 is SYDVKM in the germline V gene. Trimming cost V 6 bases and J 8 bases, with 11 bases left between them. The chain's CDR3 is CASSTQSHTIYF. The CDR3, as DNA: TGTGCCAGCAGCACCCAGTCTCACACCATATATTTT.

This chain uses TRBV4-2 with TRBJ2-3; 13 bases map to TRBD2. The V gene's germline CDR1 is LGHNA and CDR2 YNFKEQ. J gave up 6 bases and V 4 bases, and 10 bases lay outside the gene matches. CDR3 length: 17 amino acids. CDR3 amino acids: CASSLLGLAGTSDTQYF. CDR3 DNA: TGTGCCAGCAGCCTTCTGGGACTAGCGGGAACCTCGGATACGCAGTATTTT.

As concerns this clone: The same CDR3 can be traced to other DNA sequences in this sample. The chain joins TRBV11-3 to TRBJ1-1; D gene uncertain. Per germline, CDR1 SGHNT and CDR2 YENEEA. There are 13 residues in the CDR3. V lost 2 bases and J lost 1, with 5 bases in between. The chain's CDR3 is CASSLTTNTEAFF. For the CDR3, the DNA is TGTGCCAGCAGCTTAACTACGAACACTGAAGCTTTCTTT.

The chain recombines TRBV5-6 with TRBJ2-7; D unresolved. CDR1 SGHDT and CDR2 YYEEEE come from the germline V gene. The V and J ends lost 4 bases and 4 bases respectively, with 6 bases between them. The length of the CDR3 is 11 residues. DNA for the CDR3: TGTGCCAGCAGCGAGAGGTACGAGCAGTACTTC. The encoded protein is CASSERYEQYF. The variable domain in full, completed from reference TRBV5-6 and TRBJ2-7, reads DAGVTQSPTHLIKTRGQQVTLRCSPKSGHDTVSWYQQALGQGPQFIFQYYEEEERQRGNFPDRFSGHQFPNYSSELNVNALLLGDSALYLCASSERYEQYFGPGTRLTVT.

The chain recombines TRBV7-3 with TRBJ2-3, with 7 nucleotides matching TRBD1. The CDR3 runs to 15 residues. Germline V CDR1 and CDR2: SGHTA, FQGTGA. V gave up 5 bases and J gave up 0 bases; unmatched junction bases: 5. The CDR3 reads CASSEKTGSTDTQYF. The CDR3 region has the DNA TGTGCCAGCAGCGAGAAGACAGGGAGCACAGATACGCAGTATTTT.

The CDR3 spells CASSEIQVHSGNTIYF. CDR3 sequence (DNA): TGCGCCAGCAGCGAGATACAGGTCCACTCTGGAAACACCATATATTTT. The rearrangement uses TRBV5-1 and TRBJ1-3; maybe TRBD1 (5 bases). Trimming took 4 bases from V and 0 from J, leaving 14 bases between them. The germline CDR1 and CDR2 sequences are SGHRS and YFSETQ. The CDR3 has 16 residues.

The genes are TRBV30 and TRBJ2-7; D uncertain. Germline CDR1 and CDR2: GTSNPN and SVGIG (reference sequence). There are 13 residues in the CDR3. Between the trimmed V and J ends, which lost 4 bases and 1 base, there was a span of 11 bases. CDR3 protein: CAWKVPGSYEQYF. The CDR3 DNA is TGTGCCTGGAAGGTACCGGGTTCCTACGAGCAGTACTTC.

The chain couples TRBV6-5 to TRBJ2-1; 10 nucleotides agree with TRBD2. The V gene end was trimmed by 11 bases and the J gene end by 9 bases; junction bases not matched to a gene: 13. Germline CDR1 and CDR2: MNHEY and SVGAGI. The CDR3 contains 14 residues. The CDR3 protein is CAGGVGLAAAEQFF. The CDR3 DNA follows: TGTGCCGGGGGTGTTGGACTAGCGGCGGCTGAGCAGTTCTTC.

V is TRBV12-3 or TRBV12-4 and J is TRBJ1-4, with 8 bases that match TRBD1. V gave up 8 bases and J gave up 8 bases; unmatched junction bases: 7. The CDR3 is made up of 13 amino acids. The CDR3 is CASRGQGEEKLFF. The CDR3 DNA sequence: TGTGCCAGCCGCGGACAGGGAGAAGAAAAACTGTTTTTT.

The chain combines TRBV19 with TRBJ2-6; the match to TRBD1 covers 7 bases. V dropped 5 bases and J dropped 0; count of bases not matched to a gene: 10. This CDR3 contains 18 residues. From germline, CDR1 is LNHDA and CDR2 SQIVND (reference sequence). The CDR3 coding sequence is TGTGCCAGTAGTTCCCCGGGACAGACCTACTCTGGGGCCAACGTCCTGACTTTC. Residues: CASSSPGQTYSGANVLTF. Together with reference TRBV19 and TRBJ2-6, the CDR3 gives the full variable domain: DGGITQSPKYLFRKEGQNVTLSCEQNLNHDAMYWYRQDPGQGLRLIYYSQIVNDFQKGDIAEGYSVSREKKESFPLTVTSAQKNPTAFYLCASSSPGQTYSGANVLTFGAGSRLTVL.

This CDR3 reads CASSLDKAGTDQPQHF. As DNA, the CDR3 is TGTGCCAGCAGCTTAGATAAGGCAGGCACTGATCAGCCCCAGCATTTT. The V gene is TRBV11-2, the J gene TRBJ1-5; D gene ambiguous. Trimming took 0 bases from V and 5 from J, leaving 14 bases between them. The V gene's germline CDR1 is SGHAT and CDR2 FQNNGV. The CDR3 runs to 16 residues.

The chain is built from TRBV11-2 and TRBJ1-1; no clear D. The CDR3 covers 14 residues. V was trimmed by 1 base and J by 1 base, leaving 7 bases between them. Germline-derived CDR1 and CDR2 are SGHAT and FQNNGV. This chain's CDR3 is CASSLAPGNTEAFF. The CDR3 DNA follows: TGTGCCAGCAGCTTAGCTCCGGGGAACACTGAAGCTTTCTTT.

The gene calls are TRBV29-1 and TRBJ2-7; a possible D gene is TRBD1 (5 bases). This CDR3 contains 14 residues. Germline V CDR1 and CDR2: SQVTM, ANQGSEA. Trimming cost V 7 bases and J 6 bases, with 22 bases left between them. CDR3 region: CSARAGQKGSEQYF. Written as DNA, the CDR3 is TGCAGCGCACGGGCAGGGCAGAAGGGCTCCGAGCAGTACTTC.

The chain uses TRBV3-1 (or the pseudogene TRBV3-2) and TRBJ2-5, with 8 nucleotides matching TRBD2. This CDR3 is built from 12 residues. The germline V gene encodes CDR1 LGHDT and CDR2 YNNKEL (reference sequence). V dropped 4 bases and J dropped 5; count of bases not matched to a gene: 0. The CDR3 DNA is TGTGCCAGCAGCCTAGCGGGGGAGACCCAGTACTTC. Protein product: CASSLAGETQYF.

This clone showed up just a few times. V is TRBV27 and J is TRBJ2-2; perhaps TRBD1 as D (6 bases). Germline values: CDR1 MNHEY, CDR2 SMNVEV (reference sequence). The CDR3 is 16 residues long. V was cut by 5 bases and J by 0 bases, with 13 bases left in between. The DNA of the CDR3 is TGTGCCAGCAGTACCTGGGACACCCCGAACACCGGGGAGCTGTTTTTT. It specifies CASSTWDTPNTGELFF.

This clone was seen a single time. This rearrangement joins TRBV5-1 to TRBJ2-1, with 13 bases aligning to TRBD2. The CDR3 sequence is 18 residues long. Germline V gene sequence: CDR1 SGHRS, CDR2 YFSETQ. V shed 0 bases, J shed 2 bases, and the junction held 5 bases outside the gene matches. CDR3 loop: CASSLAALAGGAYNEQFF. CDR3 in DNA: TGCGCCAGCAGCTTGGCCGCACTAGCGGGGGGGGCCTACAATGAGCAGTTCTTC.

The rearrangement uses TRBV7-9 and TRBJ1-1; 8 nucleotides agree with TRBD1. The CDR3 has 14 residues. Germline lookup yields CDR1 SEHNR and CDR2 FQNEAQ (reference sequence). V was clipped by 3 bases and J by 2 bases; unmatched bases: 2. The CDR3 loop is CASSFGTGNTEAFF. The DNA for the CDR3 is TGTGCCAGCAGCTTTGGGACAGGCAACACTGAAGCTTTCTTT.